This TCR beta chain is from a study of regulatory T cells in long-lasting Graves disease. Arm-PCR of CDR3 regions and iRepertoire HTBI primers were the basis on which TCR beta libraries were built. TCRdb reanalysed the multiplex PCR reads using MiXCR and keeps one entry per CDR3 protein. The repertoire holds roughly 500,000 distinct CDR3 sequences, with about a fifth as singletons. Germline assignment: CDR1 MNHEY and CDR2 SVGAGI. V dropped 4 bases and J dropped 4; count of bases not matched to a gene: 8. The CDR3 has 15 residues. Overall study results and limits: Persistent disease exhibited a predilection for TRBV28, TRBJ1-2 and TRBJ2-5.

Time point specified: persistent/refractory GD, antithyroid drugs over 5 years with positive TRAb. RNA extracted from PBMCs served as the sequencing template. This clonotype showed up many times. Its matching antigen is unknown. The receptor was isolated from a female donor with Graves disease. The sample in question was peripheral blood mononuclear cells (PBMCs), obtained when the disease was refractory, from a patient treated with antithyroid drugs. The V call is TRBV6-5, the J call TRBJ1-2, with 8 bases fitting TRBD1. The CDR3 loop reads CASSSLDRAIYGYTF. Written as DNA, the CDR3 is TGTGCCAGCAGTTCACTGGACAGGGCCATCTATGGCTACACCTTC.